The rows below give T cell receptor beta chains drawn from one sample of a study of beta chain features in type 1 diabetes. TCRdb keeps only in-frame clones here, not all; method: immunoSEQ multiplex PCR. The profile covers roughly 730,000 clones, with 10% to 15% appearing a single time and less than 0.025% taken by the ten largest. Sequencing input: naive CD4+ T cells from blood. The receptors originated from a young man with type 1 diabetes. The CDR3 runs from the conserved cysteine through the conserved F or W. D genes are given only for firm matches. Size is stated for part of the rows, as once, few or many counts, or as a class when the clone is expanded.

d_call	clone_size	v_call	j_call	cdr3_nt	cdr3_aa
NA	few	TRBV28	TRBJ2-7	TGTGCCAGCAGTTTACAGTCAGGCACCTACGAGCAGTACTTC	CASSLQSGTYEQYF
NA	NA	TRBV30	TRBJ2-1	TGTGCCTGGAGTGTATTAGGGGGGTCTGGGGATGAGCAGTTCTTC	CAWSVLGGSGDEQFF
TRBD2	NA	TRBV4-2	TRBJ2-5	TGTGCCAGCAGCCGCTTAGCGGGGGGGCTAGAGACCCAGTACTTC	CASSRLAGGLETQYF
NA	few	TRBV9	TRBJ2-7	TGTGCCAGCAGCGTACCCCTCGGCCCTAACGAGCAGTACTTC	CASSVPLGPNEQYF
NA	NA	TRBV7-2	TRBJ1-1	TGTGCCAGCATGATGAACACTGAAGCTTTCTTT	CASMMNTEAFF
TRBD2	NA	TRBV7-6	TRBJ2-3	TGTGCCAGCAGCTCGGGACTAGCGGGGACAGATACGCAGTATTTT	CASSSGLAGTDTQYF
TRBD1	NA	TRBV13	TRBJ2-1	TGTGCCAGCAGCTTAGAAGGACAGGTGGGTCATGAGCAGTTCTTC	CASSLEGQVGHEQFF
TRBD1	NA	TRBV5-1	TRBJ1-4	TGCGCCAGCAGCGACGGGACAGCTAATGAAAAACTGTTTTTT	CASSDGTANEKLFF
TRBD1	NA	TRBV27	TRBJ2-7	TGTGCCAGCAGTATAAATGAGATGGACAGGGTCGCGTCCTTCGAGCAGTACTTC	CASSINEMDRVASFEQYF
NA	NA	TRBV15	TRBJ1-2	TGTGCCACCAGCCGGGGGCAGGGCTATGGCTACACCTTC	CATSRGQGYGYTF
NA	NA	TRBV19	TRBJ1-3	TGTGCCAGTAGGGAGAGTAAAGCTGGAAACACCATATATTTT	CASRESKAGNTIYF
TRBD1	few	TRBV18	TRBJ2-1	TGTGCCAGCTCACCTCCGGACAGGAGATACAATGAGCAGTTCTTC	CASSPPDRRYNEQFF
NA	NA	TRBV9	TRBJ1-4	TGTGCCAGCAGCCCCCGACCTAATGAAAAACTGTTTTTT	CASSPRPNEKLFF
NA	few	TRBV16	TRBJ1-4	TGTGCCAGCAGCCAAGGACGGCTTGACGAAAAACTGTTTTTT	CASSQGRLDEKLFF
NA	few	TRBV5-6	TRBJ2-5	TGTGCCAGCAGCTTGGAGGTGGTTAGTGACTTC	CASSLEVVSDF
NA	few	TRBV5-4	TRBJ2-2	TGTGCCAGCAGCTTGTTCCAGCCAAACACCGGGGAGCTGTTTTTT	CASSLFQPNTGELFF
NA	few	TRBV5-1	TRBJ2-1	TGCGCCAGCAGCTTGGACAGGGACGGTGAGCAGTTCTTC	CASSLDRDGEQFF
NA	NA	TRBV28	TRBJ1-5	TGTGCCAGCTTGCCAGCGTCCCATAGCAATCAGCCCCAGCATTTT	CASLPASHSNQPQHF
TRBD1	NA	TRBV7-2	TRBJ2-3	TGTGCCAGCAGCTTGGCAAGGGGGCGTATAGATACGCAGTATTTT	CASSLARGRIDTQYF
NA	NA	TRBV30	TRBJ2-1	TGTGCCTGGAGCCTACCCCCCCTGGGCTCCTACAATGAGCAGTTCTTC	CAWSLPPLGSYNEQFF
NA	NA	TRBV9	TRBJ2-1	TGTGCCAGCAGCGTAGCTATGGCCTCGCCCGATGAGCAGTTCTTC	CASSVAMASPDEQFF
NA	NA	TRBV18	TRBJ1-1	TGTGCCAGCTCATCAAACACAAACAGGGCGGGGAACACTGAAGCTTTCTTT	CASSSNTNRAGNTEAFF
NA	few	TRBV28	TRBJ1-5	TGTGCCAGCAGTCCCACAAAGGGGGGCAATCAGCCCCAGCATTTT	CASSPTKGGNQPQHF
TRBD2	few	TRBV6-6	TRBJ2-3	TGTGCCAGCACTCTCCCTGCGGGAGGGGATACGCAGTATTTT	CASTLPAGGDTQYF
NA	few	TRBV30	TRBJ1-1	TGTGCCTGGTCCCATTTTCCCCAGGGGAAAAGCACTGAAGCTTTCTTT	CAWSHFPQGKSTEAFF
NA	NA	TRBV6-5	TRBJ1-5	TGTGCCAGCAGTACTGAGGATGGGCAGCCCCAGCATTTT	CASSTEDGQPQHF
NA	few	TRBV2	TRBJ1-5	TGTGCCAGCAGTGAAGGGGATCAGCCCCAGCATTTT	CASSEGDQPQHF
NA	few	TRBV30	TRBJ2-5	TGTGCCTGGAGTCGCGGCGGCCGGGGGGAGACCCAGTACTTC	CAWSRGGRGETQYF
NA	NA	TRBV28	TRBJ1-3	TGTGCCAGCAGTTTAGTTACGGAACCCTCTGGAAACACCATATATTTT	CASSLVTEPSGNTIYF
TRBD2	few	TRBV6-1	TRBJ2-7	TGTGCCAGCAGTGAAAGGGGACTAGCGGGGCGAACCTACGAGCAGTACTTC	CASSERGLAGRTYEQYF
NA	few	TRBV19	TRBJ1-3	TGTGCCAGTAGTATCGGAGACTTCTCTGGAAACACCATATATTTT	CASSIGDFSGNTIYF
NA	NA	TRBV6-5	TRBJ1-3	TGTGCCAGCAGTTACAGGGACGGAAACACCATATATTTT	CASSYRDGNTIYF
NA	few	TRBV29-1	TRBJ1-1	TGCAGCGTTGAAGGTCGGATGAACACTGAAGCTTTCTTT	CSVEGRMNTEAFF
TRBD1	few	TRBV4-2	TRBJ1-4	TGTGCCAGCAGCAAGACCGGGACAGATACCGAAAAACTGTTTTTT	CASSKTGTDTEKLFF
NA	NA	TRBV6-6	TRBJ2-6	TGTGCCAGCATCGGGGCACCTGGGGCCAACGTCCTGACTTTC	CASIGAPGANVLTF
NA	few	TRBV18	TRBJ2-5	TGTGCCAGCTCACCCAGACAGCCTCAAGAGACCCAGTACTTC	CASSPRQPQETQYF
NA	few	TRBV5-4	TRBJ1-2	TGTGCCAGCAGCCCCGGCGCACGTAACTATGGCTACACCTTC	CASSPGARNYGYTF
TRBD1	NA	TRBV10-3	TRBJ2-2	TGTGCCATCAGGAGACAGGGGGCTGACACCGGGGAGCTGTTTTTT	CAIRRQGADTGELFF
NA	NA	TRBV30	TRBJ1-5	TGTGCCTGGAGTCTTTTACAGCCCGATCAGCCCCAGCATTTT	CAWSLLQPDQPQHF
NA	NA	TRBV5-1	TRBJ2-7	TGCGCCAGCAGCTTGGTGCATCGGGGGCGCGAGCAGTACTTC	CASSLVHRGREQYF
NA	few	TRBV18	TRBJ2-3	TGTGCCAGCTCCCCGGCGGGACAGAGAGGCACAGATACGCAGTATTTT	CASSPAGQRGTDTQYF
NA	NA	TRBV9	TRBJ1-3	TGTGCCAGCAGCGGGCGGACTTCAGGAAACACCATATATTTT	CASSGRTSGNTIYF
NA	few	TRBV9	TRBJ2-3	TGTGCCAGCAGCGTTGAGAGGGGAAGCACAGATACGCAGTATTTT	CASSVERGSTDTQYF
NA	NA	TRBV23-1	TRBJ2-5	TGCGCCAGCAGTCAAGGCTGGGGGCCCGGACCCCGCGAGACCCAGTACTTC	CASSQGWGPGPRETQYF
TRBD1	few	TRBV7-9	TRBJ2-7	TGTGCCAGCAGCCCGCCGGCCGGGACAGGGGTCTACGAGCAGTACTTC	CASSPPAGTGVYEQYF
NA	NA	TRBV5-1	TRBJ2-2	TGCGCCAGCAGCTTGGTCCGCGGGGCGAACACCGGGGAGCTGTTTTTT	CASSLVRGANTGELFF
NA	NA	TRBV7-2	TRBJ1-2	TGTGCCAGCAGCTCCCGGGACGTCCTTAACTATGGCTACACCTTC	CASSSRDVLNYGYTF
NA	NA	TRBV6-5	TRBJ2-2	TGTGCCAGCAGTTTCCACCTATCTGGGGAGCTGTTTTTT	CASSFHLSGELFF
TRBD1	few	TRBV18	TRBJ2-1	TGTGCCAGCTCACGGACAGGAAATGAGCAGTTCTTC	CASSRTGNEQFF
TRBD1	NA	TRBV27	TRBJ1-1	TGTGCCAGCTCCGTTCCGGGACAGGGAGGCACTGAAGCTTTCTTT	CASSVPGQGGTEAFF
TRBD2	NA	TRBV7-9	TRBJ2-1	TGTGCCAGCAGCTTAGCGATTTTGTCGTCGGGACTAGACTACAATGAGCAGTTCTTC	CASSLAILSSGLDYNEQFF
TRBD2	NA	TRBV25-1	TRBJ2-7	TGTGCCAGCAGAGGTCGGACTAGCGGATCCTACGAGCAGTACTTC	CASRGRTSGSYEQYF
TRBD1	few	TRBV28	TRBJ2-7	TGTGCCAGCAGTCGACAGGGTTACGAGCAGTACTTC	CASSRQGYEQYF
NA	NA	TRBV10-3	TRBJ2-5	TGTGCCATCAGTGAGGTAGAGATGGAGACCCAGTACTTC	CAISEVEMETQYF
NA	NA	TRBV30	TRBJ1-1	TGTGCCTGGAGAAACCCAAACACTGAAGCTTTCTTT	CAWRNPNTEAFF
TRBD1	few	TRBV30	TRBJ2-5	TGTGCCTCCCGGGACAGGGAACAAGAGACCCAGTACTTC	CASRDREQETQYF
NA	few	TRBV7-9	TRBJ1-2	TGTGCCAGCAGCCGGGACACAAACTATGGCTACACCTTC	CASSRDTNYGYTF
NA	NA	TRBV18	TRBJ1-2	TGTGCCAGCCAAGGGTCGACGGTCTCCGGCTACACCTTC	CASQGSTVSGYTF
NA	few	TRBV7-8	TRBJ2-7	TGTGCCAGCAGTAGAGGGAGTGCTAACGAGCAGTACTTC	CASSRGSANEQYF
NA	few	TRBV7-9	TRBJ1-4	TGTGCCAGCAGCCCTAGCACGCGACAGTCGGAAAAACTGTTTTTT	CASSPSTRQSEKLFF